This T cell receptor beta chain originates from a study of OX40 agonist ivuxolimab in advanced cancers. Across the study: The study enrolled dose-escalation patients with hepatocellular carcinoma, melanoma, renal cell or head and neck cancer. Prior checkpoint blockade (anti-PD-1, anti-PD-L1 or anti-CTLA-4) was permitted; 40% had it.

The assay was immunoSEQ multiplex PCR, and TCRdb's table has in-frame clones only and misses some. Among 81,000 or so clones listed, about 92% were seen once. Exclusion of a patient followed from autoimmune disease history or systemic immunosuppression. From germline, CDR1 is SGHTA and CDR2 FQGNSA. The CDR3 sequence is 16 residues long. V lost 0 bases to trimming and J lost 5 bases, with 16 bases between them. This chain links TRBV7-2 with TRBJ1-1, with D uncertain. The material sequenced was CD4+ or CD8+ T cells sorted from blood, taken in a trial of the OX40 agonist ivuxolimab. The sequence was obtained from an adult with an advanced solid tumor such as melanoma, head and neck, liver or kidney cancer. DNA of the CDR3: TGTGCCAGCAGCTTAGCCCCTTTGGGGAGGGAGACTGAAGCTTTCTTT. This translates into CASSLAPLGRETEAFF.